These 9 T cell receptor beta chains came from one sample sequenced in a study of blood T cells in healthy people across ages. A second PCR, run for about 7 to 12 cycles, used a sample-barcoded 5' primer plus a J-beta primer mix. TCRdb processed the 5' RACE reads anew with MiXCR; each CDR3 protein has one entry. The sample holds more than 700,000 distinct CDR3 sequences; about 45% are singletons and the top ten take over 15%. Source material: blood. The receptors were sampled from a man older than 75 in good health.

This clonotype occurred many times. The chain links TRBV28 to TRBJ2-5; the D is unclear. The end of the DNA fits TRBJ2-7 better, so the J call may be wrong. Germline CDR1 MDHEN, CDR2 SYDVKM. The CDR3 has 13 amino acids. The CDR3 sequence: CATHAVGVLEQYF. The CDR3 DNA is TGTGCCACCCACGCGGTTGGAGTACTCGAGCAGTACTTC.

This clonotype was seen a handful of times. The V call is TRBV11-2, the J call TRBJ2-7, with 8 bases that match TRBD2. The CDR3 is 15 amino acids. Germline lookup yields CDR1 SGHAT and CDR2 FQNNGV. J was trimmed by 2 bases and V by 0 bases; bases with no gene match: 3. CDR3 protein: CASSLELADPYEQYF. The CDR3 region has the DNA TGTGCCAGCAGCTTAGAACTAGCGGACCCCTACGAGCAGTACTTC.

In regard to this clonotype: This may be a read error, as it is one base from a much larger clone. The chain is built from TRBV6-1 and TRBJ2-1, with a weak D call TRBD2 (5 bases). The end of the DNA aligns better with TRBJ2-7, so the J call may be wrong. CDR1 MNHNS and CDR2 SASEGT come from the germline V gene. This CDR3 has 15 residues. CDR3 protein: CATTQSGLSYNEQYF. DNA of the CDR3: TGTGCCACCACCCAATCAGGACTCAGCTACAATGAGCAGTACTTC.

This sequence joins TRBV30 and TRBJ2-4; D tentatively fits TRBD1 or TRBD2 (5 bases each). The J call may be incorrect, as the DNA end agrees better with TRBJ2-5. This CDR3 region has 13 residues. Germline V gene lookup returns CDR1 GTSNPN and CDR2 SVGIG (reference sequence). The DNA for the CDR3 is TGTGCCTGGGGCTTGGGGGTCGGCGAGACCCAGTACTTC. It is translated as CAWGLGVGETQYF.

The chain couples TRBV25-1 to TRBJ2-5; TRBD2 agrees at 11 bases. J was trimmed by 1 base and V by 7 bases; bases with no gene match: 8. This CDR3 comprises 16 residues. Germline V gene data show CDR1 as MGHDK and CDR2 as SYGVNS. CDR3 bases: TGTGCCAGCACATATCCCGGGACTAGCGGCCAAGAGACCCAGTACTTC. Amino acids: CASTYPGTSGQETQYF.

This clonotype was observed at least ten times. Germline is not matched at one junction end, which may reflect a read error. The rearrangement uses TRBV5-1 and TRBJ2-6; maybe TRBD1 (6 bases). The CDR3 has 15 amino acids. The germline CDR1 and CDR2 sequences are SGHRS and YFSETQ. CDR3 nucleotides: TGTGCCAGCAGCAGTACAGGGTCAGGGGCCAACGTCCTGACTTTC. Translation: CASSSTGSGANVLTF.

This chain joins TRBV15 and TRBJ2-5, with 8 bases fitting TRBD1. This CDR3 contains 16 residues. V trimming: 3 bases; J trimming: 5 bases; junction bases outside the gene matches: 11. Germline CDR1 reads LNHNV; CDR2 reads YYDKDF (reference sequence). CDR3 sequence: CATSRNTGTGGETQYF. CDR3 in DNA: TGTGCCACCAGCAGGAATACCGGGACAGGCGGGGAGACCCAGTACTTC. The complete variable domain, with remaining parts taken from reference TRBV15 and TRBJ2-5, reads DAMVIQNPRYQVTQFGKPVTLSCSQTLNHNVMYWYQQKSSQAPKLLFHYYDKDFNNEADTPDNFQSRRPNTSFCFLDIRSPGLGDTAMYLCATSRNTGTGGETQYFGPGTRLLVL.

The rearrangement links TRBV20-1 to TRBJ1-2, with D perhaps matching TRBD1 (5 bases). Trimming took off 3 bases at V and 2 bases at J, with 10 bases between the two ends. CDR3 length: 13 residues. Germline V gene lookup returns CDR1 DFQATT and CDR2 SNEGSKA (reference sequence). The CDR3 region has the DNA TGCAGTGCTAGGACGACAGCAAACTATGGCTACACCTTC. It encodes CSARTTANYGYTF.

The V gene is TRBV5-1, the J gene TRBJ2-4; 14 bases are a match to TRBD2. The CDR3 totals 16 residues. J lost 9 bases, V lost 3 bases, and 8 bases had no gene match. Per the germline V gene, CDR1 is SGHRS and CDR2 is YFSETQ. The CDR3 bases are TGCGCCAGCAGCTCCCGACTAGCGGGAGGGTTGATCATTCAGTACTTC. As protein: CASSSRLAGGLIIQYF.